The rows below give T cell receptor beta chains drawn from one sample of a study of blood T cell repertoires in COVID-19. The method was immunoSEQ multiplex PCR; TCRdb's version includes in-frame clones alone and lacks a portion of them. The table includes 150,000 to 200,000 clones, 85% detected once. The sequenced material came from peripheral blood. The receptors were gathered from a human donor with acute or convalescent COVID-19. The donor label of this sample is uncertain. Each CDR3 is given with its conserved first and last residue. Fields, in order: clone size, J gene, D gene, V gene, CDR3 protein, CDR3 DNA. The D gene is left open where the match is weak. Not all rows give a size; the values are once, few, many and, for expanded clones, a class.

few TRBJ1-6 TRBD1 TRBV6-5 CASRFRDRRNSPLHF TGTGCCAGCAGATTCCGGGACAGACGGAATTCACCCCTCCACTTT
- TRBJ1-3 TRBD1 TRBV11-2 CASSLDRVAGNTIYF TGTGCCAGCAGCCTAGACAGGGTGGCTGGAAACACCATATATTTT
- TRBJ2-2 TRBD2 TRBV27 CASSFFLAGDLPGELFF TGTGCCAGCAGTTTCTTCCTGGCGGGGGATCTCCCCGGGGAGCTGTTTTTT
- TRBJ2-1 - TRBV5-1 CASSLELGADNEQFF TGCGCCAGCAGCTTGGAACTAGGAGCAGACAATGAGCAGTTCTTC
- TRBJ2-2 TRBD1 TRBV7-2 CASSLTGGTGELFF TGTGCCAGCAGCTTGACAGGGGGCACCGGGGAGCTGTTTTTT
- TRBJ1-5 - TRBV7-9 CASSLGQAGQPQHF TGTGCCAGCAGCTTAGGACAGGCGGGTCAGCCCCAGCATTTT
- TRBJ2-2 - TRBV6-6 CASSYRGSNTGELFF TGTGCCAGCAGTTACCGAGGTTCGAACACCGGGGAGCTGTTTTTT
- TRBJ1-2 TRBD1 TRBV28 CASSLDRGRLNYGYTF TGTGCCAGCAGTTTAGACAGGGGCCGACTTAACTATGGCTACACCTTC
few TRBJ2-1 - TRBV18 CASSPLAAKNEQFF TGTGCCAGCTCACCACTCGCGGCCAAGAATGAGCAGTTCTTC
- TRBJ1-6 TRBD1 TRBV9 CASSVGGGAGNSPLHF TGTGCCAGCAGCGTCGGAGGGGGCGCGGGGAATTCACCCCTCCACTTT
- TRBJ2-5 - TRBV6-2/TRBV6-3 CASSALNYGAQYF TGTGCCAGCAGTGCCCTAAATTACGGGGCCCAGTACTTC
few TRBJ1-5 TRBD1 TRBV19 CASSIRGTGGYQPQHF TGTGCCAGTAGTATTCGAGGAACAGGGGGATATCAGCCCCAGCATTTT
- TRBJ1-1 TRBD1 TRBV20-1 CSASRPGTGVNTEAFF TGCAGTGCTAGTCGCCCCGGGACAGGGGTGAACACTGAAGCTTTCTTT
- TRBJ2-7 - TRBV3-1/TRBV3-2 CASSQEKDLAGEQYF TGTGCCAGCAGCCAAGAAAAGGATCTAGCCGGCGAGCAGTACTTC
- TRBJ1-2 TRBD1 TRBV4-3 CASSQGQGYNYGYTF TGCGCCAGCAGCCAAGGACAGGGCTATAACTATGGCTACACCTTC
once TRBJ1-5 - TRBV18 CASSPRGVLGNQPQHF TGTGCCAGCTCACCACGGGGGGTTTTAGGGAATCAGCCCCAGCATTTT
- TRBJ1-4 TRBD1 TRBV7-4 CASRFDRGWGEKLFF TGTGCCAGCAGATTTGACAGGGGTTGGGGTGAAAAACTGTTTTTT
- TRBJ1-2 - TRBV3-1/TRBV3-2 CASSRTRGGYTF TGTGCCAGCAGCCGGACACGTGGCGGCTACACCTTC
- TRBJ2-7 TRBD1 TRBV18 CASSPQGAAEQYF TGTGCCAGCTCACCTCAGGGGGCGGCGGAGCAGTACTTC
- TRBJ1-5 - TRBV4-1 CASSQSVKWSNQPQHF TGCGCCAGCAGCCAGTCAGTAAAATGGAGCAATCAGCCCCAGCATTTT
- TRBJ2-1 TRBD2 TRBV6-4 CASSQTGLAESYNEQFF TGTGCCAGCAGCCAAACGGGACTAGCGGAATCCTACAATGAGCAGTTCTTC
- TRBJ2-1 TRBD2 TRBV18 CASSPRSSAGGRDEQFF TGTGCCAGCTCACCACGGTCGTCAGCGGGGGGTAGGGATGAGCAGTTCTTC
- TRBJ1-1 - TRBV11-2 CASSLISVNTEAFF TGTGCCAGCAGCTTAATCTCAGTGAACACTGAAGCTTTCTTT
once TRBJ1-6 - TRBV4-1 CASSQDRETPLHF TGCGCCAGCAGCCAAGATAGGGAGACACCCCTCCACTTT
- TRBJ2-3 - TRBV5-6 CASSWGDRTTDTQYF TGTGCCAGCAGCTGGGGGGACAGAACCACAGATACGCAGTATTTT
- TRBJ1-1 - TRBV5-1 CASSSTLRRSADTEAFF TGCGCCAGCAGCTCTACCCTACGTCGCTCGGCGGACACTGAAGCTTTCTTT
- TRBJ2-5 TRBD2 TRBV11-2 CASSSGGLASETQYF TGTGCCAGCAGCTCCGGAGGACTAGCCTCGGAGACCCAGTACTTC
- TRBJ1-6 - TRBV6-2/TRBV6-3 CASSSPPGNSPLHF TGTGCCAGCAGTTCTCCCCCGGGGAATTCACCCCTCCACTTT
- TRBJ2-1 - TRBV7-2 CASSTFRTANEQFF TGTGCCAGCAGTACGTTCAGGACAGCTAATGAGCAGTTCTTC
- TRBJ2-3 - TRBV19 CASSIGPPRSTDTQYF TGTGCCAGTAGTATAGGCCCCCCGCGGAGCACAGATACGCAGTATTTT
- TRBJ1-2 TRBD1 TRBV27 CASSSRDRGLGYTF TGTGCCAGCAGTTCCCGGGACAGGGGGCTCGGCTACACCTTC
- TRBJ2-3 TRBD1 TRBV3-1/TRBV3-2 CASSASLQGLGDTQYF TGTGCCAGCAGCGCCTCCTTACAGGGGTTGGGGGATACGCAGTATTTT
- TRBJ1-1 TRBD1 TRBV4-2 CASSQSFQGVDTEAFF TGTGCCAGCAGCCAAAGCTTCCAGGGGGTCGACACTGAAGCTTTCTTT
- TRBJ2-2 - TRBV4-3 CASSQFRSAGRGELFF TGCGCCAGCAGCCAATTCCGATCCGCAGGGAGGGGGGAGCTGTTTTTT
- TRBJ2-7 TRBD1 TRBV6-1 CASSSRDRGSYEQYF TGTGCCAGCAGTTCCCGGGACAGGGGGTCCTACGAGCAGTACTTC
once TRBJ1-1 TRBD1 TRBV13 CASSPRQGVRNTEAFF TGTGCCAGCAGCCCAAGACAGGGGGTACGGAACACTGAAGCTTTCTTT
few TRBJ2-2 - TRBV7-9 CASSPAGNRNTGELFF TGTGCCAGCAGCCCGGCAGGGAACAGGAACACCGGGGAGCTGTTTTTT
- TRBJ1-3 TRBD1 TRBV7-2 CASSSGQGNSDTIYF TGTGCCAGCAGCTCCGGACAGGGGAATTCGGACACCATATATTTT
- TRBJ1-5 - TRBV29-1 CSGGEGSNQPQHF TGCAGCGGGGGGGAGGGGAGCAATCAGCCCCAGCATTTT
- TRBJ2-7 - TRBV20-1 CSASPTTGYLYEQYF TGCAGTGCTAGTCCCACTACAGGGTATCTGTACGAGCAGTACTTC
- TRBJ1-6 - TRBV18 CASSPANSPLHF TGTGCCAGCTCACCAGCGAATTCACCCCTCCACTTT
- TRBJ2-2 - TRBV30 CAWDSARYTGELFF TGTGCCTGGGACTCCGCCAGGTACACCGGGGAGCTGTTTTTT
few TRBJ1-4 TRBD1 TRBV11-2 CASSPRDRDPEKLFF TGTGCCAGCAGCCCCCGGGACAGGGACCCTGAAAAACTGTTTTTT
- TRBJ1-6 TRBD1 TRBV7-8 CASSLAPGQGNSPLHF TGTGCCAGCAGCTTAGCGCCGGGACAGGGAAATTCACCCCTCCACTTT
- TRBJ2-2 - TRBV18 CASSPRNRAAGELFF TGTGCCAGCTCACCACGAAACAGGGCGGCGGGGGAGCTGTTTTTT
- TRBJ1-2 TRBD1 TRBV5-5 CASSPGAGQASYGYTF TGTGCCAGCAGCCCTGGTGCGGGACAGGCGAGCTATGGCTACACCTTC
- TRBJ2-5 TRBD2 TRBV27 CASTLTGLVEKETQYF TGTGCCAGCACCCTGACGGGACTAGTGGAAAAAGAGACCCAGTACTTC
- TRBJ1-6 - TRBV9 CASSVKKPSKLQGESPLHF TGTGCCAGCAGCGTAAAAAAACCCAGCAAACTCCAGGGTGAATCACCCCTCCACTTT
- TRBJ2-1 - TRBV7-2 CASSLGRTDFQFF TGTGCCAGCAGCTTAGGGCGTACGGACTTCCAGTTCTTC
- TRBJ1-2 - TRBV13 CASSSTPRGNYGYTF TGTGCCAGCAGCTCGACCCCCCGGGGTAACTATGGCTACACCTTC
once TRBJ2-6 - TRBV7-3 CASSFGGSGANVLTF TGTGCCAGCAGCTTCGGGGGCTCTGGGGCCAACGTCCTGACTTTC
- TRBJ1-6 - TRBV28 CASTIGGGFRVNSPLHF TGTGCCAGTACCATAGGGGGGGGCTTTCGGGTTAATTCACCCCTCCACTTT
- TRBJ1-2 - TRBV7-9 CASSLDAGGYTF TGTGCCAGCAGCTTAGATGCGGGTGGCTACACCTTC
- TRBJ2-7 - TRBV10-3 CAIRRTTGPYEQYF TGTGCCATCAGAAGGACGACAGGACCCTACGAGCAGTACTTC
- TRBJ2-7 - TRBV5-4 CASSLGGGGQSYEQYF TGTGCCAGCAGCCTGGGGGGTGGGGGCCAGAGCTACGAGCAGTACTTC
- TRBJ2-2 TRBD1 TRBV5-8 CASSYEPGGRTGELFF TGTGCCAGCAGTTATGAACCAGGGGGACGGACCGGGGAGCTGTTTTTT
- TRBJ1-2 TRBD1 TRBV28 CASSLHAGTGIYGYTF TGTGCCAGCAGTTTACATGCCGGGACAGGGATTTATGGCTACACCTTC
- TRBJ1-1 - TRBV25-1 CASRTGGTEAFF TGTGCCAGCAGGACGGGGGGGACTGAAGCTTTCTTT
- TRBJ2-2 - TRBV4-1 CASSQEDRGIKAGELFF TGCGCCAGCAGCCAAGAGGATAGAGGGATTAAAGCCGGGGAGCTGTTTTTT
- TRBJ1-2 TRBD1 TRBV7-3 CASSLTGGNYGYTF TGTGCCAGCAGCTTGACAGGGGGCAACTATGGCTACACCTTC